This TCR beta chain was retrieved from a study of beta chain features in type 1 diabetes. Across the whole study: On cell yields, gender and age, patients and healthy donors were similar. The number of sorted cells examined across all samples was around 98 million.

Study outcomes and limitations: The naive, central memory and Treg TCRB repertoires looked more alike in patients than they did in healthy donors. Patients with Type 1 diabetes showed moderately but significantly shorter TCRB CDR3s in all four CD4+ subsets. Overrepresentation of cells with high TCR expression could result from cDNA sequencing.

There are 14 residues in the CDR3. Germline-derived CDR1 and CDR2 are SGHTA and FQGNSA. Trimming removed 2 bases at V and 1 base at J, with 7 bases between. Investigators reverse transcribed all isolated RNA, so they sequenced expressed TCRB transcripts. Clones were sequenced by immunoSEQ multiplex PCR, and TCRdb holds only the in-frame ones, with some missing. The table records some 350,000 clones, about 10% of them present only once. Only a few counts were recorded for this clone. Its antigen is not identified. Sample: central memory CD4+ T cells from blood. The receptor was derived from a man aged 30 to 39 with type 1 diabetes. This sequence joins TRBV7-2 and TRBJ2-3; D is unclear. Written as DNA, the CDR3 is TGTGCCAGCAGCTTAAGATTTGGCACAGATACGCAGTATTTT. Residues: CASSLRFGTDTQYF. Filled out from reference TRBV7-2 and TRBJ2-3, the complete variable domain reads GAGVSQSPSNKVTEKGKDVELRCDPISGHTALYWYRQSLGQGLEFLIYFQGNSAPDKSGLPSDRFSAERTGGSVSTLTIQRTQQEDSAVYLCASSLRFGTDTQYFGPGTRLTVL.